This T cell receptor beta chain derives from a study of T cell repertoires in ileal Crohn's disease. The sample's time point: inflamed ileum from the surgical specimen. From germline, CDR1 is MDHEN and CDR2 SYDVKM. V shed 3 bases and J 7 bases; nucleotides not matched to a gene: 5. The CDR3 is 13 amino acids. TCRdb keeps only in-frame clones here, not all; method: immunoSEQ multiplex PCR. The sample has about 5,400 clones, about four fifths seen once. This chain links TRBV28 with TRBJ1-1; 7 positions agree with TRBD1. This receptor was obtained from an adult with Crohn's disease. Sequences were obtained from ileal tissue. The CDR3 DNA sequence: TGTGCCAGCAGTTTCCCTCAGGGGGGTGAAGCTTTCTTT. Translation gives CASSFPQGGEAFF.